What follows are 14 T cell receptor beta chains derived from one specimen sequenced in a study of cytomegalovirus exposure and HLA in healthy donors (TCRdb year 2017). Receptors were amplified or captured by the immunoSEQ multiplex PCR assay. The multiplex PCR relied on a mix of 60 forward primers for TCR Vbeta segments and 13 reverse primers for TCR Jbeta segments. The table comes from immuneACCESS by way of TCRdb, which keeps in-frame sequences with V and J called. Part of the clones is missing from these tables; in studies checked, under half for an unresolved V gene and the rest for unknown reasons. In all, the sample holds 150,000 or so clones, and around 76% of those were seen once. The ten largest make up about 1.9% of the sample. Sequenced: PBMCs. The receptors stem from a female donor in good health and CMV-seronegative.

This chain links TRBV11-3 with TRBJ2-7; 9 positions agree with TRBD1. With V trimmed by 5 bases and J by 5 bases, 10 bases remained unmatched. The CDR3 consists of 15 residues. Germline CDR1 is SGHNT and CDR2 is YENEEA. This CDR3 is CASSSRGTGNDEQYF. CDR3 sequence (DNA): TGTGCCAGCAGCAGTAGGGGGACAGGGAACGACGAGCAGTACTTC. Full variable domain (rest looked up from reference TRBV11-3 and TRBJ2-7): EAGVVQSPRYKIIEKKQPVAFWCNPISGHNTLYWYLQNLGQGPELLIRYENEEAVDDSQLPKDRFSAERLKGVDSTLKIQPAELGDSAVYLCASSSRGTGNDEQYFGPGTRLTVT.

The gene calls are TRBV27 and TRBJ1-2, with 7 bases identical to TRBD1. Germline values: CDR1 MNHEY, CDR2 SMNVEV (reference sequence). The CDR3 contains 17 residues. The junction had 16 bases not matched to a gene; V was cut back by 4 bases and J by 5 bases. The CDR3 DNA sequence: TGTGCCAGCAGTTCGAGCGTACGGACAGGAAGTTGGTATGGCTACACCTTC. Translating it yields CASSSSVRTGSWYGYTF.

The rearrangement links TRBV7-9 to TRBJ1-1; possible D gene TRBD1, 5 bases. The V end lost 5 bases, the J end lost 0 bases, and 13 bases lay between the germline ends. CDR1 SEHNR and CDR2 FQNEAQ come from the germline V gene (reference sequence). The CDR3 runs to 15 residues. The CDR3 here is CASSPTTAMNTEAFF. In DNA form, the CDR3 reads TGTGCCAGCAGCCCAACGACAGCCATGAACACTGAAGCTTTCTTT. The complete variable domain, with remaining parts taken from reference TRBV7-9 and TRBJ1-1, reads DTGVSQNPRHKITKRGQNVTFRCDPISEHNRLYWYRQTLGQGPEFLTYFQNEAQLEKSRLLSDRFSAERPKGSFSTLEIQRTEQGDSAMYLCASSPTTAMNTEAFFGQGTRLTVV.

The V gene is TRBV19, the J gene TRBJ1-2; possible D gene TRBD1, 5 bases. The CDR3 length is 12 residues. V was pared by 3 bases and J by 8 bases, with 10 bases between. Germline CDR1 reads LNHDA; CDR2 reads SQIVND (reference sequence). CDR3 nucleotides: TGTGCCAGTAGTATTATGGGGCAGGGCTACACCTTC. Protein: CASSIMGQGYTF.

The count of this clone is one. J is TRBJ1-2 and V is TRBV6-5; tentative D call: TRBD1 (6 bases). The CDR3 consists of 13 residues. Trimming shortened V by 6 bases and J by 1 base, and 9 bases separated the two germline ends. The germline CDR1 and CDR2 sequences are MNHEY and SVGAGI. The CDR3 DNA follows: TGTGCCAGCAGCATACAGGGTAACTATGGCTACACCTTC. It encodes CASSIQGNYGYTF.

CDR3 protein: CASSMASGMRYEQYF. The CDR3 DNA reads TGTGCCAGTAGTATGGCTAGCGGGATGCGCTACGAGCAGTACTTC. The chain couples TRBV19 to TRBJ2-7; 9 positions agree with TRBD2. V lost 3 bases, J lost 3 bases, and 6 bases stayed unmatched. Germline CDR1 is LNHDA and CDR2 is SQIVND (reference sequence). CDR3 length: 15 residues.

A few counts support this clone. The chain recombines TRBV2 with TRBJ1-5; the D is unclear. CDR1 and CDR2 (germline): SNHLY, FYNNEI. The CDR3 consists of 14 residues. The V gene lost 4 bases and the J gene lost 6 bases, with 13 bases spanning the gap. The CDR3 sequence: CASSVGREGQPQHF. CDR3 coding DNA: TGTGCCAGCAGTGTAGGGAGGGAGGGTCAGCCCCAGCATTTT.

This sequence joins TRBV7-2 and TRBJ1-4, with D possibly being TRBD1 (5 bases). Germline V gene data show CDR1 as SGHTA and CDR2 as FQGNSA. The CDR3 loop spans 15 amino acids. V dropped 5 bases and J dropped 2 bases, with 12 bases sitting between them. This CDR3 reads CASSPQGLTNEKLFF. The CDR3 DNA reads TGTGCCAGCAGCCCTCAGGGTTTGACTAATGAAAAACTGTTTTTT.

The chain uses TRBV25-1 and TRBJ2-3; 11 bases are a match to TRBD2. Trimming took 1 base from V and 2 from J; bases not matched to a gene: 5. Per germline, CDR1 MGHDK and CDR2 SYGVNS. The length of the CDR3 is 17 residues. CDR3 coding DNA: TGTGCCAGCAGTGAATGGTCGGGACTAGCGGACACAGATACGCAGTATTTT. It codes for CASSEWSGLADTDTQYF.

The chain recombines TRBV9 with TRBJ2-7; 8 bases match TRBD2. J lost 4 bases, V lost 4 bases, and 7 bases had no gene match. Germline values: CDR1 SGDLS, CDR2 YYNGEE. CDR3 size: 14 residues. This CDR3 reads CASSPGLAGYEQYF. The CDR3 DNA reads TGTGCCAGCAGCCCAGGACTAGCTGGATACGAGCAGTACTTC.

This clone was observed a few times. This chain links TRBV5-4 with TRBJ2-3; TRBD2 matches 13 bases. Germline values: CDR1 SGHNT, CDR2 YYREEE (reference sequence). Trimming removed 3 bases from V and 0 bases from J; junction bases left unmatched: 10. The CDR3 is made up of 19 amino acids. The CDR3 region has the DNA TGTGCCAGCAGCTCACCGACTAGCGGGGGGCTCTCTAGCACAGATACGCAGTATTTT. Its translation is CASSSPTSGGLSSTDTQYF.

This chain uses TRBV6-5 with TRBJ2-6; TRBD1 is a possible D gene (6 bases). CDR1 is MNHEY and CDR2 is SVGAGI in the germline V gene. The germline V and J ends were trimmed by 7 bases and 0 bases, with 10 bases remaining between them. This CDR3 region has 15 residues. The DNA for the CDR3 is TGTGCCAGCACCCACAGGGCCTCTGGGGCCAACGTCCTGACTTTC. Translating gives CASTHRASGANVLTF.

This clone occurred a few times. This chain joins TRBV6-6 and TRBJ1-1; D uncertain. Trimming took off 5 bases at V and 1 base at J, with 14 bases between the two ends. The CDR3 has 15 amino acids. Germline CDR1 is MNHNY and CDR2 is SVGAGI (reference sequence). As DNA, the CDR3 is TGTGCCAGCAGTCCCACGGTGAGATGGAACACTGAAGCTTTCTTT. Protein sequence: CASSPTVRWNTEAFF.

This clone was detected only once. The chain combines TRBV7-6 with TRBJ2-1; 8 bases align to TRBD2. CDR3 length equals 16 residues. J gave up 1 base and V 3 bases, and 5 bases lay outside the gene matches. The V gene's germline CDR1 is SGHVS and CDR2 FNYEAQ. The CDR3 bases are TGTGCCAGCAGCTTTAGAGGGACTAGTTCCTACAATGAGCAGTTCTTC. As protein: CASSFRGTSSYNEQFF.